This T cell receptor (beta chain) comes out of a study of regulatory T cells in long-lasting Graves disease. This clonotype was recorded at least ten times. Time point of the sample: newly diagnosed GD, antithyroid drugs for less than 3 months. RNA from PBMCs was the source of the TCR library. For TCR beta, libraries came from iRepertoire HTBI primers and Arm-PCR of CDR3 regions. TCRdb used MiXCR to reprocess the multiplex PCR reads, holding one entry per CDR3 protein. The sample contains under 300,000 distinct CDR3 sequences, roughly 18% of which appear only once. The data also belong to a second study, concerning T cells in Graves' hyperthyroidism and ophthalmopathy.

The sequence was collected from a woman in her twenties or thirties with Graves disease. Sequences were derived from peripheral blood mononuclear cells (PBMCs), sampled at new diagnosis, from a patient treated with antithyroid drugs.

The CDR3 loop is CSAIPGQGARTEAFF. The CDR3 coding sequence is TGCAGTGCTATACCGGGACAGGGGGCGCGGACTGAAGCTTTCTTT. This chain connects TRBV20-1 to TRBJ1-1; 12 bases line up with TRBD1. This CDR3 is built from 15 residues. Germline-derived CDR1 and CDR2 are DFQATT and SNEGSKA (reference sequence). V gave up 4 bases and J gave up 5 bases; unmatched junction bases: 8.